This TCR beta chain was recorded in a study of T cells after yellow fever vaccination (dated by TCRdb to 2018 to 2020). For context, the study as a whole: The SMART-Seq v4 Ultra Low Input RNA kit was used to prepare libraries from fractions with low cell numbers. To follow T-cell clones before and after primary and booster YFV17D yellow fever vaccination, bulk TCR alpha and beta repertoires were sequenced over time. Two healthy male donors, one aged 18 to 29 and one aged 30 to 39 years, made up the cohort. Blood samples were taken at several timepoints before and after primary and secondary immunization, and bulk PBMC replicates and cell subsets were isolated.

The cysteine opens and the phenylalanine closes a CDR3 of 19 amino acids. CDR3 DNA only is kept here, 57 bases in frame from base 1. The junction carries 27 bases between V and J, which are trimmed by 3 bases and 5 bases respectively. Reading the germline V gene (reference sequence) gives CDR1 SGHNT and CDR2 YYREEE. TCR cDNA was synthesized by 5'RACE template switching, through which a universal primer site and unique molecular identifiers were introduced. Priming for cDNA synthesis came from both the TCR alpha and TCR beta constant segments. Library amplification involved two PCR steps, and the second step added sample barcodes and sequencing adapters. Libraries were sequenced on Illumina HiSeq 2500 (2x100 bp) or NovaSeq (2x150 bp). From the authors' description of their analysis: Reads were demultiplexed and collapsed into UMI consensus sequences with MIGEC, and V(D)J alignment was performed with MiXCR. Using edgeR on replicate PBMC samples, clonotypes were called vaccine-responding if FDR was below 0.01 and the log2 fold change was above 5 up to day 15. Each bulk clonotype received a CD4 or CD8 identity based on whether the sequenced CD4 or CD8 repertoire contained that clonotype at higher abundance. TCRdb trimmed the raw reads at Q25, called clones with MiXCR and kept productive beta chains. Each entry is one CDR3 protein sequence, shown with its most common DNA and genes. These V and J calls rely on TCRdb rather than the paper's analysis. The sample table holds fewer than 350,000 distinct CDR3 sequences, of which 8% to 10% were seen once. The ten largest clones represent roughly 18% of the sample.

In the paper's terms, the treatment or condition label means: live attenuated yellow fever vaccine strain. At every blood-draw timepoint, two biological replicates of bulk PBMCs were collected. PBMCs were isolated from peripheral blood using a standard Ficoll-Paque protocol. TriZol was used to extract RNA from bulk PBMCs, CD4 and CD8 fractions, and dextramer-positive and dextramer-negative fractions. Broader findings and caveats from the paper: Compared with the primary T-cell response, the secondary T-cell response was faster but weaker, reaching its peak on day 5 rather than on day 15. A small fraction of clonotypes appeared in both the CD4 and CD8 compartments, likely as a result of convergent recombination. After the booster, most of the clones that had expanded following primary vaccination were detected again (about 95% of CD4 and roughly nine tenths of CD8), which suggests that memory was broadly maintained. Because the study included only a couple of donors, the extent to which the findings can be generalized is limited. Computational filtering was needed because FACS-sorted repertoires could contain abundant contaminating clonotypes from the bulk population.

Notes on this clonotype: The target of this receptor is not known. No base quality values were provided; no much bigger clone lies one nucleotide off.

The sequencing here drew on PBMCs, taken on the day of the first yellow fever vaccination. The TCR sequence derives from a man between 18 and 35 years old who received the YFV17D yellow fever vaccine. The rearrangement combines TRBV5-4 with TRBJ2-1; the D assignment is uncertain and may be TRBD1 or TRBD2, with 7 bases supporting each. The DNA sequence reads TGTGCCAGCAGCTCCTCCTTTGTGGGAGGGACAGCGCTAAACAATGAGCAGTTCTTC. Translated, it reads CASSSSFVGGTALNNEQFF.